These T cell receptor beta chains were read from a single sample in a study of T cell responses to AZD1222 COVID-19 vaccine. Produced via immunoSEQ multiplex PCR; TCRdb's table is partial and in-frame only. The table shows about 130,000 clones, with approximately 88% occurring only once. This specimen was peripheral blood, taken on day 0 of AZD1222 vaccination. The receptor set was obtained from an adult in good health. The CDR3 runs from the conserved cysteine through the conserved F or W. Fields, in order: CDR3 length, J gene, V gene, CDR3 protein.

CDR3 length: 14; J gene: TRBJ2-4; V gene: TRBV11-3; CDR3 protein: CASSSPGTQNIQYF
CDR3 length: 14; J gene: TRBJ2-1; V gene: TRBV28; CDR3 protein: CASSPGTRRYEQFF
CDR3 length: 14; J gene: TRBJ1-3; V gene: TRBV29-1; CDR3 protein: CSGSTGYAGNTIYF
CDR3 length: 13; J gene: TRBJ2-6; V gene: TRBV11-3; CDR3 protein: CASSPSGANVLTF
CDR3 length: 14; J gene: TRBJ1-5; V gene: TRBV2; CDR3 protein: CASSGTGGDQPQHF
CDR3 length: 15; J gene: TRBJ2-7; V gene: TRBV9; CDR3 protein: CASSVDGRAIDEQYF
CDR3 length: 16; J gene: TRBJ1-5; V gene: TRBV4-1; CDR3 protein: CASSSIQGPSNQPQHF
CDR3 length: 15; J gene: TRBJ1-1; V gene: TRBV5-5; CDR3 protein: CASSFLATGPTEAFF
CDR3 length: 12; J gene: TRBJ1-1; V gene: TRBV28; CDR3 protein: CASSFGGAEAFF
CDR3 length: 15; J gene: TRBJ2-1; V gene: TRBV13; CDR3 protein: CASSLRREVGNEQFF
CDR3 length: 15; J gene: TRBJ1-1; V gene: TRBV28; CDR3 protein: CASSGWKQVNTEAFF
CDR3 length: 15; J gene: TRBJ1-3; V gene: TRBV6-1; CDR3 protein: CASSERDVSGNTIYF
CDR3 length: 16; J gene: TRBJ2-3; V gene: TRBV6-5; CDR3 protein: CASSYSGTERGDTQYF
CDR3 length: 16; J gene: TRBJ2-5; V gene: TRBV11-2; CDR3 protein: CASSLGQGPLQETQYF
CDR3 length: 15; J gene: TRBJ2-1; V gene: TRBV11-2; CDR3 protein: CASSLRGTSGNEQFF
CDR3 length: 12; J gene: TRBJ2-1; V gene: TRBV9; CDR3 protein: CASSAADSEQFF
CDR3 length: 13; J gene: TRBJ1-5; V gene: TRBV12-3/TRBV12-4; CDR3 protein: CASSLAPLPPQHF
CDR3 length: 16; J gene: TRBJ2-7; V gene: TRBV7-8; CDR3 protein: CASSLDSGTAAYEQYF
CDR3 length: 12; J gene: TRBJ1-1; V gene: TRBV6-2/TRBV6-3; CDR3 protein: CASSGDSTEAFF
CDR3 length: 15; J gene: TRBJ2-7; V gene: TRBV19; CDR3 protein: CASSTGQGFSYEQYF
CDR3 length: 14; J gene: TRBJ2-5; V gene: TRBV18; CDR3 protein: CASSPPPVQETQYF
CDR3 length: 15; J gene: TRBJ1-1; V gene: TRBV7-6; CDR3 protein: CASSFSTGANTEAFF
CDR3 length: 12; J gene: TRBJ2-1; V gene: TRBV19; CDR3 protein: CASSIDWKGQFF
CDR3 length: 15; J gene: TRBJ1-1; V gene: TRBV11-1; CDR3 protein: CASSQYEGANTEAFF
CDR3 length: 12; J gene: TRBJ2-7; V gene: TRBV5-5; CDR3 protein: CASHQQTYEQYF
CDR3 length: 13; J gene: TRBJ2-2; V gene: TRBV9; CDR3 protein: CASSVTQGGELFF
CDR3 length: 13; J gene: TRBJ2-1; V gene: TRBV12-5; CDR3 protein: CASGLGEGREQFF
CDR3 length: 12; J gene: TRBJ1-6; V gene: TRBV30; CDR3 protein: CAWSSVGSPLHF
CDR3 length: 16; J gene: TRBJ2-7; V gene: TRBV6-5; CDR3 protein: CASSYKRDKPSYEQYF
CDR3 length: 14; J gene: TRBJ2-7; V gene: TRBV10-3; CDR3 protein: CATFSGLGAYEQYF
CDR3 length: 14; J gene: TRBJ2-1; V gene: TRBV5-1; CDR3 protein: CASSLPGSYNEQFF
CDR3 length: 18; J gene: TRBJ2-7; V gene: TRBV15; CDR3 protein: CATSRDLAGDMRVNEQYF
CDR3 length: 14; J gene: TRBJ1-6; V gene: TRBV9; CDR3 protein: CASSVAQRNSPLHF
CDR3 length: 15; J gene: TRBJ2-7; V gene: TRBV27; CDR3 protein: CASSQTTGWAYEQYF
CDR3 length: 16; J gene: TRBJ2-1; V gene: TRBV12-2; CDR3 protein: CASRLALVGTSDEQFF
CDR3 length: 15; J gene: TRBJ2-7; V gene: TRBV19; CDR3 protein: CASSSQTGARGKQYF
CDR3 length: 9; J gene: TRBJ1-4; V gene: TRBV28; CDR3 protein: CASGEKLFF
CDR3 length: 16; J gene: TRBJ2-5; V gene: TRBV10-3; CDR3 protein: CAISESGTSGLETQYF
CDR3 length: 13; J gene: TRBJ1-1; V gene: TRBV15; CDR3 protein: CATAVQVGTEAFF
CDR3 length: 16; J gene: TRBJ2-4; V gene: TRBV6-5; CDR3 protein: CASSYSQGVAKNIQYF
CDR3 length: 11; J gene: TRBJ2-7; V gene: TRBV25-1; CDR3 protein: CATGTSHEQYF
CDR3 length: 15; J gene: TRBJ2-5; V gene: TRBV3-1/TRBV3-2; CDR3 protein: CASSRATGTQETQYF
CDR3 length: 13; J gene: TRBJ2-7; V gene: TRBV12-5; CDR3 protein: CASGLGREYEQYF
CDR3 length: 14; J gene: TRBJ2-3; V gene: TRBV27; CDR3 protein: CASRTYPSTDTQYF
CDR3 length: 15; J gene: TRBJ2-7; V gene: TRBV6-6; CDR3 protein: CASSTRTARTYEQYF
CDR3 length: 14; J gene: TRBJ2-7; V gene: TRBV11-2; CDR3 protein: CASSFGVGFDEQYF
CDR3 length: 15; J gene: TRBJ2-5; V gene: TRBV6-5; CDR3 protein: CASSSVSGSQETQYF
CDR3 length: 12; J gene: TRBJ2-7; V gene: TRBV10-3; CDR3 protein: CAITGVGGEQYF
CDR3 length: 15; J gene: TRBJ2-2; V gene: TRBV28; CDR3 protein: CASSPPHRVPGELFF
CDR3 length: 13; J gene: TRBJ2-2; V gene: TRBV6-5; CDR3 protein: CASRRTGDGELFF
CDR3 length: 18; J gene: TRBJ2-1; V gene: TRBV5-1; CDR3 protein: CASSFSGRPPSSYNEQFF
CDR3 length: 13; J gene: TRBJ1-2; V gene: TRBV7-3; CDR3 protein: CASSLDRGDGYTF
CDR3 length: 17; J gene: TRBJ2-1; V gene: TRBV4-3; CDR3 protein: CASSQDSPGLASDEQFF
CDR3 length: 15; J gene: TRBJ1-1; V gene: TRBV7-2; CDR3 protein: CASSSDFWGVSEAFF